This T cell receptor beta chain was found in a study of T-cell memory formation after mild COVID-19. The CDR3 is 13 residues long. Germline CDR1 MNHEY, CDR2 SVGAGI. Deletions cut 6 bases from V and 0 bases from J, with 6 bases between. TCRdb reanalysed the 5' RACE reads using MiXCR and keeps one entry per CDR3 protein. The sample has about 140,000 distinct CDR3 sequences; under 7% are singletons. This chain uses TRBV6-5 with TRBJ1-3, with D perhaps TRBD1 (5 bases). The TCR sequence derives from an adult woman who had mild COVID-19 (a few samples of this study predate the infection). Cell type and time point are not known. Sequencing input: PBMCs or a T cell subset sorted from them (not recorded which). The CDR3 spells CASRDISGNTIYF. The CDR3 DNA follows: TGTGCCAGCAGGGACATCTCTGGAAACACCATATATTTT.